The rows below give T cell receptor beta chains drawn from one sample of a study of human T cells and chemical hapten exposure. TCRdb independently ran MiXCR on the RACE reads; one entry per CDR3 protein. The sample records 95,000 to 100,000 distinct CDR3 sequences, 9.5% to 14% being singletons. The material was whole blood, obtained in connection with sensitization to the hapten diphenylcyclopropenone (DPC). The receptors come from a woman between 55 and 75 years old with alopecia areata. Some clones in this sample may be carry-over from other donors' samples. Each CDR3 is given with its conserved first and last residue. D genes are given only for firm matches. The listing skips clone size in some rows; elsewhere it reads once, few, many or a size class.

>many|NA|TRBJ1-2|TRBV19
TGTGCCAGTAGCCAATGGGGGGAAGGCGGCTATGGCTACACCTTC
CASSQWGEGGYGYTF
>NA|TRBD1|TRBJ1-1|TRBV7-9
TGTGCCATAAACAGGGGAGGCACTGAAGCTTTCTTT
CAINRGGTEAFF
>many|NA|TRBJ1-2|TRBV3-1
TGTGCCAGCAGCTCCCTAGAGGGAGGCTACACCTTC
CASSSLEGGYTF
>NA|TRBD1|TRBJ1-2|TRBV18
TGTGCCAGCTCACCACCGGGACAGGGCCATGGCTACACCTTC
CASSPPGQGHGYTF
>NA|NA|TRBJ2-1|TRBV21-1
TGTGCCAGCATCGGACGGAGCTCCTACAATGAGCAGTTCTTC
CASIGRSSYNEQFF
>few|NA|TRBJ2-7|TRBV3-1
TGTGCCAGCAGCCAAGATCTCGCCGCGGGCCGCTCCTACGAGCAGTACTTC
CASSQDLAAGRSYEQYF
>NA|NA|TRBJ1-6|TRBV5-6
TGTGCCAGCAGCTCACCAGGGGTAGGCGATAATTCACCCCTCCACTTT
CASSSPGVGDNSPLHF
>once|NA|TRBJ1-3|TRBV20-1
TGCAGTGCGCCACTCGGAAACACCATATATTTT
CSAPLGNTIYF
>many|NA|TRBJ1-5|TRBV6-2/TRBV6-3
TGTGCCAGCAGTTACCTAACCTGGCCCCAGCATTTT
CASSYLTWPQHF
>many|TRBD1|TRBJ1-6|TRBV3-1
TGTGCCAGCAGCCCGATGGGACAGCCAAATTCACCCCTCCACTTT
CASSPMGQPNSPLHF
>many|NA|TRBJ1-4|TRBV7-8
TGTGCCAGCAGCTTCCACCCTAAGGGCGCAACTAATGAAAAACTGTTTTTT
CASSFHPKGATNEKLFF
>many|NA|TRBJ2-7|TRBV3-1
TGTGCCAGCAGCCAAGGCCCCCCATCCTACGAGCAGTACTTC
CASSQGPPSYEQYF
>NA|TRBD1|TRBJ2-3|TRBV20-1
TGCAGTGCTAGCACCGGGACAGGGGCCACATATACGCAGTATTTT
CSASTGTGATYTQYF
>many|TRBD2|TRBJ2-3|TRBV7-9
TGTGCCAGCAGCAAGACTAGCGGGGAAACAGATACGCAGTATTTT
CASSKTSGETDTQYF
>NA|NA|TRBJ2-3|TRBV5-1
TGCGCCAGCAGCTTGGTCCAGGGATACAGAGATACGCAGTATTTT
CASSLVQGYRDTQYF
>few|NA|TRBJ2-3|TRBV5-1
TGCGCCAGCAGCTTGGCCCCCGGGGGCGATACGCAGTATTTT
CASSLAPGGDTQYF
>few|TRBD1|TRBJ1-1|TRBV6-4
TGTGCCAGCAGTGAAACTGGGACAGGGACTGAAGCTTTCTTT
CASSETGTGTEAFF
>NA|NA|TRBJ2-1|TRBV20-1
TGCAGTGCTAGGGGACTGACCTACAATGAGCAGTTCTTC
CSARGLTYNEQFF
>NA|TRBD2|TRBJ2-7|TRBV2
TGTGCCAGCAGTGAAGAGTTGTTAGCGGGCCACGAGCAGTACTTC
CASSEELLAGHEQYF
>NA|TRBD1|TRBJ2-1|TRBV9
TGTGCCAGCAGCGTAAGGGGACAGGACAATGAGCAGTTCTTC
CASSVRGQDNEQFF
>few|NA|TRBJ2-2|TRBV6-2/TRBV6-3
TGTGCCAGCAGTTACCTCGCCACTCCGGCCGGGGAGCTGTTTTTT
CASSYLATPAGELFF
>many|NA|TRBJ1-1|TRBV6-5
TGTGCCAGCAGTTACTTTGGGATTATGGGATCTGAAGCTTTCTTT
CASSYFGIMGSEAFF
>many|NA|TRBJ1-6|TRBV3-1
TGTGCCAGCAGCCAAGAGGGGGGGATTTCACCCCTCCACTTT
CASSQEGGISPLHF
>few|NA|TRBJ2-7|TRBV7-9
TGTGCCAGCAGCTTAGCGGGCACAGCCTACGAGCAGTACTTC
CASSLAGTAYEQYF